A selection of T cell receptor beta chains follows, all from one sample in a study of T cell repertoires in aging, cancer and after chemotherapy. Each CDR3 protein gets one entry after TCRdb re-called the multiplex PCR reads with MiXCR. The sample has about 840 distinct CDR3 sequences, more than 20% seen once; the top ten hold less than 55%. Sequencing was done on a sample of blood. Source of these receptors: a human donor with a blood cancer. Each CDR3 is given with its conserved first and last residue. The order of the fields is J gene, CDR3 length, V gene, clone size, D gene, CDR3 DNA, CDR3 protein. A D gene is named only where the DNA matches it firmly. Size is omitted from some rows. Given values are once, few, many or a class for expanded clones.

J gene: TRBJ2-7
CDR3 length: 11
V gene: TRBV6-5
clone size: large
D gene: .
CDR3 DNA: TGTGCCAGCAGTTGGGGGACAGAGCAGTACTTC
CDR3 protein: CASSWGTEQYF

J gene: TRBJ2-7
CDR3 length: 18
V gene: TRBV2
clone size: few
D gene: .
CDR3 DNA: TGTGCCAGCAGTGAAAGCTTAGCCCATCTCGCGGATATGTACGAGCAGTACTTC
CDR3 protein: CASSESLAHLADMYEQYF

J gene: TRBJ2-7
CDR3 length: 15
V gene: TRBV7-2
clone size: .
D gene: .
CDR3 DNA: TGTGCCAGCAGCTTAGGGGGGCGGCCGTTAAGGGAGCAGTACTTC
CDR3 protein: CASSLGGRPLREQYF

J gene: TRBJ1-2
CDR3 length: 15
V gene: TRBV19
clone size: .
D gene: TRBD1
CDR3 DNA: TGTGCCAGTAGTATAGTCCCAGGGACAGCTTATGGCTACACCTTC
CDR3 protein: CASSIVPGTAYGYTF

J gene: TRBJ2-1
CDR3 length: 21
V gene: TRBV19
clone size: .
D gene: TRBD2
CDR3 DNA: TGTGCCAGTAGTCCCAGGACTAGCGGGAGAGGCGGCCATACTCCCTACAATGAGCAGTTCTTC
CDR3 protein: CASSPRTSGRGGHTPYNEQFF

J gene: TRBJ1-5
CDR3 length: 14
V gene: TRBV18
clone size: medium-sized
D gene: .
CDR3 DNA: TGTGCCAGCTCACCACCGGGAGGTGCACAGCCCCAGCATTTT
CDR3 protein: CASSPPGGAQPQHF

J gene: TRBJ2-7
CDR3 length: 17
V gene: TRBV20-1
clone size: .
D gene: TRBD1
CDR3 DNA: TGCAGTGCTAGCCTTAGGACCGGGACAGAGAACCCCTACGAGCAGTACTTC
CDR3 protein: CSASLRTGTENPYEQYF

J gene: TRBJ2-1
CDR3 length: 14
V gene: TRBV6-2/TRBV6-3
clone size: .
D gene: TRBD2
CDR3 DNA: TGTGCCAGCAGTCTAGTAGGACTAGCGGTTGAGCAGTTCTTC
CDR3 protein: CASSLVGLAVEQFF

J gene: TRBJ2-7
CDR3 length: 12
V gene: TRBV6-1
clone size: medium-sized
D gene: .
CDR3 DNA: TGTGCCAGCACGGAGAGCTCCTACGAGCAGTACTTC
CDR3 protein: CASTESSYEQYF

J gene: TRBJ2-5
CDR3 length: 13
V gene: TRBV19
clone size: .
D gene: TRBD2
CDR3 DNA: TGTGCCAGTACACTAGCGGGAGTAGAGACCCAGTACTTC
CDR3 protein: CASTLAGVETQYF

J gene: TRBJ2-2
CDR3 length: 16
V gene: TRBV18
clone size: large
D gene: .
CDR3 DNA: TGTGCCAGCTCACCGACCGGGCTCGGGGGCACCGGGGAGCTGTTTTTT
CDR3 protein: CASSPTGLGGTGELFF

J gene: TRBJ2-4
CDR3 length: 14
V gene: TRBV27
clone size: .
D gene: .
CDR3 DNA: TGTGCCAGCAGTTCGTGGGACTCGCAAAACATTCAGTACTTC
CDR3 protein: CASSSWDSQNIQYF

J gene: TRBJ2-5
CDR3 length: 15
V gene: TRBV4-1
clone size: few
D gene: .
CDR3 DNA: TGCGCCAGCAGCGAAGGGACTTCGGAGGGAGAGACCCAGTACTTC
CDR3 protein: CASSEGTSEGETQYF

J gene: TRBJ2-7
CDR3 length: 15
V gene: TRBV27
clone size: medium-sized
D gene: .
CDR3 DNA: TGTGCCAGCAGCCGAGGGCTACAGGCGACCTACGAGCAGTACTTC
CDR3 protein: CASSRGLQATYEQYF

J gene: TRBJ2-3
CDR3 length: 15
V gene: TRBV6-6
clone size: .
D gene: .
CDR3 DNA: TGTGCCAGCAGGGGACAGGCGGGAGGGCTAGATACGCAGTATTTT
CDR3 protein: CASRGQAGGLDTQYF

J gene: TRBJ2-7
CDR3 length: 11
V gene: TRBV20-1
clone size: .
D gene: .
CDR3 DNA: TGCAGTGCTAGGGTCAGATCCGAGCAGTACTTC
CDR3 protein: CSARVRSEQYF

J gene: TRBJ2-2
CDR3 length: 13
V gene: TRBV5-1
clone size: medium-sized
D gene: .
CDR3 DNA: TGCGCCAGCAGCCAAACTACTTCCGGGGAGCTGTTTTTT
CDR3 protein: CASSQTTSGELFF

J gene: TRBJ1-1
CDR3 length: 15
V gene: TRBV4-2
clone size: few
D gene: .
CDR3 DNA: TGTGCCAGCAGCCAAGCAGGACAGAGGAACACTGAAGCTTTCTTT
CDR3 protein: CASSQAGQRNTEAFF

J gene: TRBJ2-1
CDR3 length: 16
V gene: TRBV27
clone size: large
D gene: TRBD2
CDR3 DNA: TGTGCCAGCAGTTCCCTCCCAAGAGGGAGGGTCTCTGAGCAGTTCTTC
CDR3 protein: CASSSLPRGRVSEQFF

J gene: TRBJ2-7
CDR3 length: 13
V gene: TRBV28
clone size: medium-sized
D gene: TRBD1
CDR3 DNA: TGTGCCAGCAGTCGACAGGGGGCGCGAGAGCAGTACTTC
CDR3 protein: CASSRQGAREQYF

J gene: TRBJ1-1
CDR3 length: 13
V gene: TRBV11-2
clone size: .
D gene: .
CDR3 DNA: TGTGCCAGCAGCTTAGATCCGAACACTGAAGCTTTCTTT
CDR3 protein: CASSLDPNTEAFF

J gene: TRBJ2-7
CDR3 length: 13
V gene: TRBV27
clone size: medium-sized
D gene: .
CDR3 DNA: TGTGCCAGCAGTTCAGTAGGCTCCTACGAGCAGTACTTC
CDR3 protein: CASSSVGSYEQYF

J gene: TRBJ2-3
CDR3 length: 15
V gene: TRBV18
clone size: once
D gene: TRBD2
CDR3 DNA: TGTGCCAGCTCACCACCGGTAGCGGGAGGAGATACGCAGTATTTT
CDR3 protein: CASSPPVAGGDTQYF

J gene: TRBJ2-1
CDR3 length: 16
V gene: TRBV6-5
clone size: .
D gene: TRBD2
CDR3 DNA: TGTGCCAGCAGTTACGGACTAGCGGGAGGGCTAGGAGAGCAGTTCTTC
CDR3 protein: CASSYGLAGGLGEQFF

J gene: TRBJ2-2
CDR3 length: 18
V gene: TRBV6-5
clone size: large
D gene: TRBD2
CDR3 DNA: TGTGCCAGCAGTTGGACTAGCGGGAGGGGGGTTACTGCCGGGGAGCTGTTTTTT
CDR3 protein: CASSWTSGRGVTAGELFF

J gene: TRBJ2-3
CDR3 length: 15
V gene: TRBV20-1
clone size: medium-sized
D gene: TRBD1
CDR3 DNA: TGCAGTGCTAGAGAGGGGGACAGGGACACAGATACGCAGTATTTT
CDR3 protein: CSAREGDRDTDTQYF

J gene: TRBJ1-1
CDR3 length: 19
V gene: TRBV5-6
clone size: medium-sized
D gene: TRBD1
CDR3 DNA: TGTGCCAGCAGCCCGGATCTAGGGGGACAGGGGTGGACGGGCACTGAAGCTTTCTTT
CDR3 protein: CASSPDLGGQGWTGTEAFF

J gene: TRBJ2-1
CDR3 length: 17
V gene: TRBV4-3
clone size: few
D gene: TRBD2
CDR3 DNA: TGCGCCAGCAGCCAAGATCTCCCTAGCGGCTCCTACAATGAGCAGTTCTTC
CDR3 protein: CASSQDLPSGSYNEQFF

J gene: TRBJ2-3
CDR3 length: 16
V gene: TRBV20-1
clone size: medium-sized
D gene: TRBD2
CDR3 DNA: TGCAGTGCGCGCGTACCGGGACTAGCGGGAGGAGATACGCAGTATTTT
CDR3 protein: CSARVPGLAGGDTQYF

J gene: TRBJ2-5
CDR3 length: 13
V gene: TRBV6-5
clone size: .
D gene: .
CDR3 DNA: TGTGCCAGCAGGCGACGGAACCAAGAGACCCAGTACTTC
CDR3 protein: CASRRRNQETQYF

J gene: TRBJ1-3
CDR3 length: 17
V gene: TRBV20-1
clone size: medium-sized
D gene: .
CDR3 DNA: TGCAGTGCTAGAGAGAAGAATTCAGGGCAGACTGGAAACACCATATATTTT
CDR3 protein: CSAREKNSGQTGNTIYF

J gene: TRBJ2-3
CDR3 length: 15
V gene: TRBV6-1
clone size: large
D gene: TRBD2
CDR3 DNA: TGTGCCAGCAGTGAACTAGCGGGAGGGCTAGATACGCAGTATTTT
CDR3 protein: CASSELAGGLDTQYF

J gene: TRBJ1-6
CDR3 length: 15
V gene: TRBV18
clone size: few
D gene: .
CDR3 DNA: TGTGCCAGCTCACCGAACACACTAGATAATTCACCCCTCCACTTT
CDR3 protein: CASSPNTLDNSPLHF

J gene: TRBJ1-6
CDR3 length: 13
V gene: TRBV12-5
clone size: .
D gene: .
CDR3 DNA: TGTGCTAGTGGTTTGGGAGGGGACACACCCCTCCACTTT
CDR3 protein: CASGLGGDTPLHF

J gene: TRBJ2-3
CDR3 length: 15
V gene: TRBV6-5
clone size: .
D gene: TRBD2
CDR3 DNA: TGTGCCAGCAGTTACGGACTAGCGGGAGGGGCAACGCAGTATTTT
CDR3 protein: CASSYGLAGGATQYF

J gene: TRBJ2-2
CDR3 length: 15
V gene: TRBV18
clone size: .
D gene: TRBD2
CDR3 DNA: TGTGCCAGCTCACCACGAGCGGGAGCAACCGGGGAGCTGTTTTTT
CDR3 protein: CASSPRAGATGELFF

J gene: TRBJ1-2
CDR3 length: 12
V gene: TRBV21-1
clone size: few
D gene: .
CDR3 DNA: TGTGCCAGCAGCAACCCGAGGGGTAACTACACCTTC
CDR3 protein: CASSNPRGNYTF

J gene: TRBJ2-3
CDR3 length: 18
V gene: TRBV18
clone size: .
D gene: .
CDR3 DNA: TGTGCCAGCTCACCACAGACAGGGGGCGCGGGAGGGAAAGATACGCAGTATTTT
CDR3 protein: CASSPQTGGAGGKDTQYF

J gene: TRBJ2-6
CDR3 length: 16
V gene: TRBV5-1
clone size: medium-sized
D gene: TRBD1
CDR3 DNA: TGCGCCAGCAGCCCCCCAGGGGGCTCTGGGGCCAACGTCCTGACTTTC
CDR3 protein: CASSPPGGSGANVLTF

J gene: TRBJ2-3
CDR3 length: 14
V gene: TRBV7-2
clone size: medium-sized
D gene: .
CDR3 DNA: TGTGCCAGCAGCTTACCGCTAACACTAAATACGCAGTATTTT
CDR3 protein: CASSLPLTLNTQYF

J gene: TRBJ2-4
CDR3 length: 14
V gene: TRBV6-5
clone size: medium-sized
D gene: .
CDR3 DNA: TGTGCCAGCAGGTCCTGGGATCAGGGCAACATTCAGTACTTC
CDR3 protein: CASRSWDQGNIQYF

J gene: TRBJ2-5
CDR3 length: 20
V gene: TRBV30
clone size: large
D gene: .
CDR3 DNA: TGTGCCTGGAGTAGACCCCGGACTGTGGGAACCGCCCGTGTCCAAGAGACCCAGTACTTC
CDR3 protein: CAWSRPRTVGTARVQETQYF

J gene: TRBJ1-5
CDR3 length: 15
V gene: TRBV19
clone size: medium-sized
D gene: .
CDR3 DNA: TGTGCCAGTAGTATAGGACTCAGGGGCAATCAGCCCCAGCATTTT
CDR3 protein: CASSIGLRGNQPQHF

J gene: TRBJ2-5
CDR3 length: 16
V gene: TRBV6-5
clone size: .
D gene: TRBD2
CDR3 DNA: TGTGCCAGCAGTTCGGGACTAGCGGGAGGGCGGGAGACCCAGTACTTC
CDR3 protein: CASSSGLAGGRETQYF

J gene: TRBJ2-1
CDR3 length: 14
V gene: TRBV27
clone size: large
D gene: .
CDR3 DNA: TGTGCCAGCAGTTTGGGGGGAGTGGGAAATGAGCAGTTCTTC
CDR3 protein: CASSLGGVGNEQFF

J gene: TRBJ2-7
CDR3 length: 17
V gene: TRBV11-2
clone size: few
D gene: .
CDR3 DNA: TGTGCCAGCAGCTTATTCGGTATGGCGGGCGCCTCCTACGAGCAGTACTTC
CDR3 protein: CASSLFGMAGASYEQYF

J gene: TRBJ1-1
CDR3 length: 13
V gene: TRBV20-1
clone size: .
D gene: .
CDR3 DNA: TGCAGTGCATATCGGGGGGTGAACACTGAAGCTTTCTTT
CDR3 protein: CSAYRGVNTEAFF

J gene: TRBJ1-5
CDR3 length: 13
V gene: TRBV5-5
clone size: medium-sized
D gene: .
CDR3 DNA: TGTGCCAGCAGCCCTTGGACAGATCAGCCCCAGCATTTT
CDR3 protein: CASSPWTDQPQHF

J gene: TRBJ1-1
CDR3 length: 11
V gene: TRBV27
clone size: medium-sized
D gene: .
CDR3 DNA: TGTGCCAGCACCGGAAACACTGAAGCTTTCTTT
CDR3 protein: CASTGNTEAFF

J gene: TRBJ2-7
CDR3 length: 14
V gene: TRBV27
clone size: medium-sized
D gene: TRBD2
CDR3 DNA: TGTGCCAGCAGTTTGCGGGAGGGCGTCTACGAGCAGTACTTC
CDR3 protein: CASSLREGVYEQYF

J gene: TRBJ1-1
CDR3 length: 15
V gene: TRBV19
clone size: medium-sized
D gene: .
CDR3 DNA: TGTGCCAGTAGTATGCCTTGGGGGGCGCGCACTGAAGCTTTCTTT
CDR3 protein: CASSMPWGARTEAFF

J gene: TRBJ2-3
CDR3 length: 16
V gene: TRBV28
clone size: large
D gene: .
CDR3 DNA: TGTGCCAGCAGACAGACTACGGGGGTTAGCACAGATACGCAGTATTTT
CDR3 protein: CASRQTTGVSTDTQYF

J gene: TRBJ1-1
CDR3 length: 16
V gene: TRBV18
clone size: medium-sized
D gene: TRBD1
CDR3 DNA: TGTGCCAGCTCATGGGGACAGGCGTGGAGAACCACTGAAGCTTTCTTT
CDR3 protein: CASSWGQAWRTTEAFF

J gene: TRBJ1-4
CDR3 length: 14
V gene: TRBV2
clone size: .
D gene: .
CDR3 DNA: TGTGCCAGCAGTTCGGACATTATAAATGAAAAACTGTTTTTT
CDR3 protein: CASSSDIINEKLFF

J gene: TRBJ2-6
CDR3 length: 17
V gene: TRBV6-1
clone size: large
D gene: TRBD1
CDR3 DNA: TGTGCCAGCAGTTACCGGGACAGGACATCTGGGGCCAACGTCCTGACTTTC
CDR3 protein: CASSYRDRTSGANVLTF

J gene: TRBJ2-1
CDR3 length: 14
V gene: TRBV28
clone size: few
D gene: .
CDR3 DNA: TGTGCCAGCAGTCTCGGGAACCGCCTCAATGAGCAGTTCTTC
CDR3 protein: CASSLGNRLNEQFF

J gene: TRBJ2-4
CDR3 length: 17
V gene: TRBV28
clone size: once
D gene: .
CDR3 DNA: TGTGCCAGCAGCCCACCCGTGCGTGGGGTAAGCAAAAACATTCAGTACTTC
CDR3 protein: CASSPPVRGVSKNIQYF

J gene: TRBJ2-7
CDR3 length: 15
V gene: TRBV5-1
clone size: .
D gene: TRBD2
CDR3 DNA: TGCGCCAGCAGCTTGGTGGGGACTAGCGATGACGAGCAGTACTTC
CDR3 protein: CASSLVGTSDDEQYF

J gene: TRBJ2-5
CDR3 length: 17
V gene: TRBV6-5
clone size: .
D gene: .
CDR3 DNA: TGTGCCAGCAGCGGACAGCCGGGTGGGGAAACTCAAGAGACCCAGTACTTC
CDR3 protein: CASSGQPGGETQETQYF